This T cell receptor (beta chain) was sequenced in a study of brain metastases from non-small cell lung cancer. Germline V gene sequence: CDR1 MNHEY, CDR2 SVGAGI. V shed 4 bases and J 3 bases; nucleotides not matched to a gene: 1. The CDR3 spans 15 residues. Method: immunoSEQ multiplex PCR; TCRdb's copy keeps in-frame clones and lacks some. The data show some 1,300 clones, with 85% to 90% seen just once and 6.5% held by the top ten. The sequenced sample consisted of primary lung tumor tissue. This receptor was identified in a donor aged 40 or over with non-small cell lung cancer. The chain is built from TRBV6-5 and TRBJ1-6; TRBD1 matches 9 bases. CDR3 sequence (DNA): TGTGCCAGCAGTTGGGGACAGGGCTATAATTCACCCCTCCACTTT. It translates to CASSWGQGYNSPLHF.